Listed here are 19 T cell receptor beta chains from one sample, sequenced in a study of T cell responses to AZD1222 COVID-19 vaccine. Assay used: immunoSEQ multiplex PCR; TCRdb lists only in-frame clones, some missing. In the table there are about 59,000 clones, 89% of which are singletons. Specimen: peripheral blood, collected 28 days after the second AZD1222 dose. These receptors were collected from an adult who received the AZD1222 COVID-19 vaccine.

The rearrangement joins TRBV30 to TRBJ2-7; D remains unclear. V lost 6 bases and J lost 0, with 15 bases in between. The germline V gene has CDR1 GTSNPN and CDR2 SVGIG (reference sequence). The CDR3 spans 14 residues. The CDR3 is CACLRADSSYEQYF. For the CDR3, the DNA is TGTGCCTGCCTCCGGGCGGATAGCTCCTACGAGCAGTACTTC. The full variable domain, its missing parts supplied by reference TRBV30 and TRBJ2-7, is SQTIHQWPATLVQPVGSPLSLECTVEGTSNPNLYWYRQAAGRGLQLLFYSVGIGQISSEVPQNLSASRPQDRQFILSSKKLLLSDSGFYLCACLRADSSYEQYFGPGTRLTVT.

The chain couples TRBV19 to TRBJ1-1, with a possible D match to TRBD1 (5 bases). The ends were cut back, 5 bases at V and 6 bases at J, with 13 bases in the middle. This CDR3 has 13 residues. CDR1 and CDR2 from the germline V gene are LNHDA and SQIVND (reference sequence). Written as DNA, the CDR3 is TGTGCCAGTAGTTCGGACATGTTGGCTGAAGCTTTCTTT. Amino acid sequence: CASSSDMLAEAFF.

CDR3 in DNA: TGTGCCAGCAGCCATAGGGTTTGGACTTACTCCTACGAGCAGTACTTC. This encodes CASSHRVWTYSYEQYF. The chain is built from TRBV21-1 and TRBJ2-7; TRBD2, the table's D call, lacks a check against the DNA. TRBV21-1 is a pseudogene. This CDR3 comprises 16 residues.

This chain uses TRBV1 with TRBJ1-4; the D call of TRBD1 is as the table states it, not checked on the DNA. TRBV1 is a pseudogene locus. The length of the CDR3 is 15 residues. The CDR3 nucleotides are TGCACCAGCAGCCCCCTGGGCAGGGGGACCGAAAAACTGTTTTTT. Protein product: CTSSPLGRGTEKLFF.

This clone was detected once. J is TRBJ2-7 and V is TRBV28; no clear D gene. The length of the CDR3 is 14 residues. Germline values: CDR1 MDHEN, CDR2 SYDVKM. The V end was cut by 7 bases, the J end by 2 bases, with 15 bases between. Written as DNA, the CDR3 is TGTGCCAGCACCTCCACCGGCCCCGCCTACGAGCAGTACTTC. Protein: CASTSTGPAYEQYF.

The chain employs TRBV30 and TRBJ1-6, with D perhaps TRBD1 (5 bases). The CDR3 runs to 17 residues. Germline V gene lookup returns CDR1 GTSNPN and CDR2 SVGIG (reference sequence). Deletions cut 2 bases from V and 8 bases from J, with 22 bases between. CDR3 DNA: TGTGCCTGGAGTCCCAGCAGGGTTTTGGGGGGGGATTCACCCCTCCACTTT. Protein product: CAWSPSRVLGGDSPLHF.

V is TRBV5-1 and J is TRBJ2-7, with a possible D match to TRBD2 (6 bases). Germline CDR1 reads SGHRS; CDR2 reads YFSETQ. The CDR3 covers 15 residues. Trimming removed 4 bases from V and 0 bases from J, with 14 bases in between. The CDR3 DNA sequence: TGCGCCAGCAGCCCGGGGGACGGAACCTCCTACGAGCAGTACTTC. It codes for CASSPGDGTSYEQYF.

This clone was observed a handful of times. The chain joins TRBV16 to TRBJ1-2; no firm D call. V lost 2 bases and J lost 3, with 10 bases in between. The CDR3 totals 14 residues. Germline assignment: CDR1 KGHSY and CDR2 FQNENV. CDR3 coding DNA: TGTGCCAGCAGCCAAGGAGAGTTTTACTATGGCTACACCTTC. This codes for CASSQGEFYYGYTF.

The gene calls are TRBV9 and TRBJ1-2; D might be TRBD1 (6 bases). V dropped 1 base and J dropped 5 bases, with 9 bases sitting between them. This CDR3 is 13 amino acids long. Germline CDR1 SGDLS, CDR2 YYNGEE. The CDR3: CASSVTGRYGYTF. In DNA form, the CDR3 reads TGTGCCAGCAGCGTAACAGGGAGATATGGCTACACCTTC.

This CDR3 reads CASSFGQIHTEAFF. CDR3 bases: TGTGCCAGCAGTTTTGGACAGATCCACACTGAAGCTTTCTTT. The V gene is TRBV28, the J gene TRBJ1-1, with a tentative D call TRBD1 (6 bases). Per germline, CDR1 MDHEN and CDR2 SYDVKM. This CDR3 contains 14 residues. The V end lost 3 bases, the J end lost 3 bases, and 11 bases lay between the germline ends.

This chain links TRBV6-5 with TRBJ1-2; D may be TRBD1 (6 bases). The V gene's germline CDR1 is MNHEY and CDR2 SVGAGI. V lost 6 bases, J lost 8 bases, and 19 bases lay in between. This CDR3 has 14 residues. This CDR3 is CASRNREAIGGYTF. The DNA for the CDR3 is TGTGCCAGCAGAAACAGGGAGGCAATAGGAGGCTACACCTTC.

The chain recombines TRBV28 with TRBJ1-4; D unresolved. This CDR3 has 14 amino acids. The germline V gene has CDR1 MDHEN and CDR2 SYDVKM. Trimming pared 3 bases from V and 3 bases from J, leaving 8 bases between. The CDR3 loop is CASSLSGPNEKLFF. DNA of the CDR3: TGTGCCAGCAGTTTGTCTGGGCCTAATGAAAAACTGTTTTTT.

This chain joins TRBV9 and TRBJ2-7; 7 nucleotides align to TRBD2. CDR3 size: 20 residues. The germline gives CDR1 SGDLS, CDR2 YYNGEE. J was trimmed by 5 bases and V by 0 bases; bases with no gene match: 23. CDR3 region: CASSVGGASSSGPNRHEQYF. The CDR3 DNA sequence: TGTGCCAGCAGCGTAGGAGGGGCAAGTTCTAGCGGTCCGAACCGACACGAGCAGTACTTC.

The CDR3 nucleotides are TGTGCCAGCAGTTTATTAGGCCGGGGCAGGCAACATGAGAGCTCCTACAATGAGCAGTTCTTC. This encodes CASSLLGRGRQHESSYNEQFF. The V gene is TRBV27, the J gene TRBJ2-1, with D possibly called TRBD1 or TRBD2 (5 bases each). There are 21 residues in the CDR3. Germline V gives CDR1 MNHEY, CDR2 SMNVEV (reference sequence). Trimming took off 1 base at V and 0 bases at J, with 25 bases between the two ends.

The rearrangement links TRBV9 to TRBJ2-1; unclear D gene. V dropped 1 base and J dropped 6 bases, with 17 bases sitting between them. CDR3 length: 16 amino acids. Per the germline V gene, CDR1 is SGDLS and CDR2 is YYNGEE. The CDR3 here is CASSVSADPSRNEQFF. The CDR3 DNA follows: TGTGCCAGCAGCGTATCTGCGGACCCTTCACGCAATGAGCAGTTCTTC.

The chain joins TRBV9 to TRBJ2-7; 8 nucleotides line up with TRBD1. In germline, CDR1 is SGDLS, CDR2 YYNGEE. CDR3 length: 14 amino acids. Germline trimming cut 3 bases from V and 2 bases from J; bases unmatched to any gene: 4. The CDR3 DNA is TGTGCCAGCAGCGCGGACAGGGTGCCCTACGAGCAGTACTTC. Protein product: CASSADRVPYEQYF.

This clone has just a few counts. The rearrangement joins TRBV19 to TRBJ2-6; D is perhaps TRBD1 (6 bases). The CDR3 runs 17 residues. Germline lookup yields CDR1 LNHDA and CDR2 SQIVND (reference sequence). The V and J ends lost 3 bases and 0 bases respectively, with 12 bases between them. This chain's CDR3 is CASSMTGQSSGANVLTF. Written as DNA, the CDR3 is TGTGCCAGTAGTATGACAGGCCAGAGCTCTGGGGCCAACGTCCTGACTTTC.

The V gene is TRBV2, the J gene TRBJ1-1, with D possibly being TRBD1 (6 bases). CDR1 SNHLY and CDR2 FYNNEI come from the germline V gene. The CDR3 loop spans 14 amino acids. The V end lost 6 bases, the J end lost 2 bases, and 13 bases lay between the germline ends. The DNA of the CDR3 is TGTGCCAGCAGGGCCGGGACATTAAACACTGAAGCTTTCTTT. This translates into CASRAGTLNTEAFF.

This sequence joins TRBV30 and TRBJ2-7; 9 bases map to TRBD1. The CDR3 length is 13 residues. Germline V gives CDR1 GTSNPN, CDR2 SVGIG (reference sequence). The J segment lost 2 bases and the V segment lost 6 bases, leaving 5 bases of the junction unmatched. The CDR3 region has the DNA TGTGCCTGTAGACAGGGGGGACCCTACGAGCAGTACTTC. Protein: CACRQGGPYEQYF. The variable domain in full, completed from reference TRBV30 and TRBJ2-7, reads SQTIHQWPATLVQPVGSPLSLECTVEGTSNPNLYWYRQAAGRGLQLLFYSVGIGQISSEVPQNLSASRPQDRQFILSSKKLLLSDSGFYLCACRQGGPYEQYFGPGTRLTVT.